The clone carrying this T cell receptor (beta chain) was counted a few times. No antigen is known for it. Study processing details: Across samples, TCR counts had a median of about 92,000 and ranged from roughly 23,224 to 700,000. TCRdb called the RACE reads again in MiXCR, with one record for every CDR3 protein. These V and J calls are TCRdb output, not the study's own analysis. The table shows 35,000 or so distinct CDR3 sequences, with roughly 6.4% occurring only once. The sample belongs to a study of human T cells and chemical hapten exposure. Study observations and caveats: As the donors had alopecia, their immune response may differ from healthy people's.

Time point: patch test 1, 2 weeks after DPC sensitization. Specified treatment: therapeutic diphenylcyclopropenone sensitization with weekly scalp DPC. Extraction yielded total RNA from whole blood (unfractionated). This material consisted of whole blood, taken in connection with sensitization to the hapten diphenylcyclopropenone (DPC). The TCR sequence derives from a woman in her 30s with alopecia areata. Some clones in this sample may be carry-over from other donors' samples.

The CDR3 coding sequence is TGCGCCAGCAGCGAAAGAGGCTCGGGGGCCGGATTTTCACCCCTCCACTTT. Protein: CASSERGSGAGFSPLHF. J is TRBJ1-6 and V is TRBV5-1; tentative D call: TRBD1 (6 bases). Germline V gene data show CDR1 as SGHRS and CDR2 as YFSETQ. The V end was cut by 4 bases, the J end by 9 bases, with 23 bases between. The CDR3 totals 17 residues.